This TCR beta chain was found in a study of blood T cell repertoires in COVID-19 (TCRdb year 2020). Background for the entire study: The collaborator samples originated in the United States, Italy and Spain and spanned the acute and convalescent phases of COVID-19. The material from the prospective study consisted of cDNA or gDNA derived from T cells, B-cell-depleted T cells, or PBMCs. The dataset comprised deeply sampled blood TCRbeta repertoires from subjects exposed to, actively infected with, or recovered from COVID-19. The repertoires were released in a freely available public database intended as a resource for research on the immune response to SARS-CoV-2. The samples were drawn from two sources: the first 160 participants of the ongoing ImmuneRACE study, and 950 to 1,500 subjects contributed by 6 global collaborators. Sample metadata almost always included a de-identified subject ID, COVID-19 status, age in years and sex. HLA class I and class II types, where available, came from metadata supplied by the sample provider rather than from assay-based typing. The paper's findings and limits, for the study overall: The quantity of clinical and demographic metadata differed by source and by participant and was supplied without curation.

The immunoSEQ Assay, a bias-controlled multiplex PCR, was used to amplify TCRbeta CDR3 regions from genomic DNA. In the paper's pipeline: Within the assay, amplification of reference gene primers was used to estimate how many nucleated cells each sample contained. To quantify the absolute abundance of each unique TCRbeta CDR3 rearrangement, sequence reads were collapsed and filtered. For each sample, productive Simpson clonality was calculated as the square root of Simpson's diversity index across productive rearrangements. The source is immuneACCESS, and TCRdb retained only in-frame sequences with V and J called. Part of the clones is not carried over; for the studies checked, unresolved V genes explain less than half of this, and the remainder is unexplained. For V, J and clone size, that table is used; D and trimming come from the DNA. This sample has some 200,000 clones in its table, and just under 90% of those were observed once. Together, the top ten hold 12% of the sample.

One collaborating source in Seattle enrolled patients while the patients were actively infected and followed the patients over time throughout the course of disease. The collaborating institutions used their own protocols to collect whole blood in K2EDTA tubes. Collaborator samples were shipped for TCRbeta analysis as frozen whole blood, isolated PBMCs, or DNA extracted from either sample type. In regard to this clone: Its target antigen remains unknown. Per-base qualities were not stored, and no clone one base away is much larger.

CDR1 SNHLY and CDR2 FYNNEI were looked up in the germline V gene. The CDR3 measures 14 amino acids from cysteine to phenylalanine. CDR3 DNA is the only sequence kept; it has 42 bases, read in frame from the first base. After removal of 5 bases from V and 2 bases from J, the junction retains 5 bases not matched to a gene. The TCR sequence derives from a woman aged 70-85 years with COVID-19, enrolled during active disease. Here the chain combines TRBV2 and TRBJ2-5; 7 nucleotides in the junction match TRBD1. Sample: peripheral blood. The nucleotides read TGTGCCAGCAGTTCCGGACAGGCACAAGAGACCCAGTACTTC. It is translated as CASSSGQAQETQYF.